This TCR beta chain was identified in a study of Graves' ophthalmopathy and Graves' hyperthyroidism. As for the study in general: Cases classed as stable hyperthyroidism had no ophthalmopathy within 18 months of follow-up.

This clonotype was seen at least ten times. Its antigen remains unidentified. Study-level findings and limits: The model flagged ophthalmopathy progression at roughly 70% sensitivity and around 72% specificity.

Germline assignment: CDR1 SGHAT and CDR2 FQNNGV. This CDR3 has 13 residues. The ends were cut back, 5 bases at V and 1 base at J, with 8 bases in the middle. Physicians reached a diagnosis by relying on clinical symptoms, serum thyroxine, TRAb, thyroid ultrasound and orbital computed tomography. The sequenced template was RNA, covering the TCR beta CDR3 region. RT-PCR was first run with HTBI primers, then multiplex PCR in a second round. MiXCR, applied by TCRdb to the multiplex PCR reads, yields one record per CDR3 protein. The sample holds 1 million to 1.3 million distinct CDR3 sequences; about two fifths are singletons and the top ten take around 10%.

The genes are TRBV11-2 and TRBJ2-5; D not resolved. Sequencing was done on a sample of peripheral blood or thyroid tissue (not recorded which). This TCR was recovered from an adult man with Graves' hyperthyroidism. The CDR3 DNA reads TGTGCCAGCAGCCCCGTCCCCCAAGAGACCCAGTACTTC. This gives the protein CASSPVPQETQYF.